The 24 T cell receptor beta chains below were found in one sample sequenced in a study of cytomegalovirus exposure and HLA in healthy donors. The data were produced by immunoSEQ multiplex PCR, yet TCRdb's version contains in-frame clones alone and is incomplete. The sample yields approximately 300,000 clones, 75% to 90% seen once. The sequencing sample was made of PBMCs. Source of these receptors: a woman aged 18-29 years in good health and CMV-seronegative.

This chain links TRBV7-9 with TRBJ2-3; TRBD2 aligns across 11 bases. With 8 bases clipped from V and 2 bases from J, the junction kept 12 bases outside the gene matches. This CDR3 has 17 residues. Germline loops: CDR1 SEHNR, CDR2 FQNEAQ (reference sequence). The CDR3, as DNA: TGTGCCAGCCACCAGACTAGCGGGGCGGAATTCACAGATACGCAGTATTTT. Its translation is CASHQTSGAEFTDTQYF.

J is TRBJ2-5 and V is TRBV25-1, with D perhaps matching TRBD1 (6 bases). The CDR3 consists of 16 residues. Trimming cost V 0 bases and J 5 bases, with 16 bases left between them. The V gene's germline CDR1 is MGHDK and CDR2 SYGVNS. CDR3 sequence: CASSEYLATQGETQYF. The CDR3 coding sequence is TGTGCCAGCAGTGAATATCTGGCCACCCAGGGGGAGACCCAGTACTTC.

CDR3 DNA: TGTGCCAGCAGCCTCCCGCAGGGGGTAGAAGGCTACACCTTC. Its protein is CASSLPQGVEGYTF. The chain links TRBV28 to TRBJ1-2; 7 nucleotides line up with TRBD1. The CDR3 is 14 amino acids. In germline, CDR1 is MDHEN, CDR2 SYDVKM. The junction had 12 bases not matched to a gene; V was cut back by 6 bases and J by 8 bases.

This sequence joins TRBV6-4 and TRBJ2-3; 7 positions agree with TRBD1. Germline V CDR1 and CDR2: MRHNA, SNTAGT. The V and J ends lost 6 bases and 2 bases, in that order; junction bases with no gene match: 5. The CDR3 totals 14 residues. The CDR3 nucleotides are TGTGCCAGCAGATTGACAGGGACCACAGATACGCAGTATTTT. Amino acid sequence: CASRLTGTTDTQYF.

This sequence joins TRBV2 and TRBJ1-1; D remains ambiguous. The CDR3 has 14 residues. Germline V gene sequence: CDR1 SNHLY, CDR2 FYNNEI. V was cut by 4 bases and J by 5 bases, with 14 bases left in between. CDR3 loop: CASSGRRGGTEAFF. The CDR3 nucleotides read TGTGCCAGCAGTGGTCGGCGGGGTGGAACTGAAGCTTTCTTT.

About this clone: Distinct nucleotide sequences in the sample also encode this CDR3. The genes are TRBV2 and TRBJ1-1; 8 bases are shared with TRBD1. The CDR3 spans 15 residues. CDR1 and CDR2 from the germline V gene are SNHLY and FYNNEI. The junction had 3 bases not matched to a gene; V was cut back by 2 bases and J by 1 base. The CDR3 sequence: CASSELGQGNTEAFF. CDR3 sequence (DNA): TGTGCCAGCAGTGAATTAGGACAGGGGAACACTGAAGCTTTCTTT.

The chain employs TRBV9 and TRBJ1-4; D is ambiguous. CDR3 length equals 12 residues. V was pared by 4 bases and J by 10 bases, with 11 bases between. Per germline, CDR1 SGDLS and CDR2 YYNGEE. DNA for the CDR3: TGTGCCAGCAGCCCGGCGGAGGGAAAACTGTTTTTT. Its translation: CASSPAEGKLFF. Looking up the rest from reference TRBV9 and TRBJ1-4 gives the full variable domain: DSGVTQTPKHLITATGQRVTLRCSPRSGDLSVYWYQQSLDQGLQFLIQYYNGEERAKGNILERFSAQQFPDLHSELNLSSLELGDSALYFCASSPAEGKLFFGSGTQLSVL.

This chain links TRBV7-9 with TRBJ1-2; 7 bases fit TRBD1. The germline V gene encodes CDR1 SEHNR and CDR2 FQNEAQ (reference sequence). The CDR3 has 15 amino acids. The trim removed 4 bases at V and 7 bases at J, leaving 12 bases unmatched. CDR3 in amino acids: CASSSSPDRAGGYTF. The CDR3 coding sequence is TGTGCCAGCAGCTCCTCCCCTGACAGGGCAGGTGGCTACACCTTC.

The rearrangement links TRBV6-5 to TRBJ1-1, with D unclear. V lost 6 bases and J lost 8, with 13 bases in between. CDR3 length: 12 residues. CDR1 and CDR2 from the germline V gene are MNHEY and SVGAGI. CDR3 protein: CASSRRGQEAFF. CDR3 nucleotides: TGTGCCAGCAGCCGCCGAGGGCAGGAAGCTTTCTTT.

The rearrangement links TRBV27 to TRBJ2-7, with D unresolved. V was clipped by 3 bases and J by 6 bases, with 6 bases between them. The germline gives CDR1 MNHEY, CDR2 SMNVEV (reference sequence). The CDR3 totals 11 residues. The CDR3 DNA is TGTGCCAGCAGTTTCTCCCGCGAGCAGTACTTC. This encodes CASSFSREQYF.

V usage is TRBV28 and J usage is TRBJ2-7; a possible D gene is TRBD2 (6 bases). The CDR3 covers 14 residues. Germline lookup yields CDR1 MDHEN and CDR2 SYDVKM. V lost 10 bases and J 1 base, leaving 17 bases between the germline ends. CDR3 sequence reads: CATLRGRTSYEQYF. CDR3 bases: TGTGCCACCCTTCGGGGGAGGACATCCTACGAGCAGTACTTC.

The rearrangement joins TRBV7-9 to TRBJ2-7; D remains unclear. The germline V gene encodes CDR1 SEHNR and CDR2 FQNEAQ (reference sequence). The CDR3 is 13 amino acids. Trimming shortened V by 4 bases and J by 2 bases, and 9 bases separated the two germline ends. CDR3 sequence reads: CASSSNKPYEQYF. The CDR3 DNA sequence: TGTGCCAGCAGCTCCAACAAACCCTACGAGCAGTACTTC.

V and J are TRBV9 and TRBJ2-7; 9 bases line up with TRBD2. This CDR3 is built from 15 residues. CDR1 and CDR2 (germline): SGDLS, YYNGEE. Trimming cost V 1 base and J 4 bases; bases outside gene matches: 6. CDR3: CASSVSSGSGYEQYF. DNA of the CDR3: TGTGCCAGCAGCGTAAGTAGCGGGAGTGGGTACGAGCAGTACTTC.

The V call is TRBV7-2, the J call TRBJ2-7; 7 bases are a match to TRBD1. CDR3 size: 14 residues. Losses at the gene ends were 1 base for V and 3 bases for J; bases not matched to a gene: 3. Germline assignment: CDR1 SGHTA and CDR2 FQGNSA. CDR3 sequence (DNA): TGTGCCAGCAGCTTAGTCAGGGGGAGCTACGAGCAGTACTTC. It translates to CASSLVRGSYEQYF.

This chain joins TRBV4-3 and TRBJ2-6; TRBD1 might be the D (6 bases). V shed 2 bases and J shed 1 base, with 9 bases lying between them. This CDR3 spans 16 amino acids. CDR1 LGHNA and CDR2 YSLEER come from the germline V gene. The CDR3 is CASSQPTGSGANVLTF. CDR3 DNA sequence: TGCGCCAGCAGCCAACCCACAGGGTCTGGGGCCAACGTCCTGACTTTC.

To note about this clone: Other DNA sequences of this sample code for an identical CDR3. The V gene is TRBV27, the J gene TRBJ2-3; D remains ambiguous. CDR3 size: 13 residues. Trimming shortened V by 1 base and J by 1 base, and 3 bases separated the two germline ends. Germline CDR1 MNHEY, CDR2 SMNVEV (reference sequence). The CDR3 DNA is TGTGCCAGCAGTTTATTCGGCACAGATACGCAGTATTTT. Protein: CASSLFGTDTQYF.

The DNA for the CDR3 is TGTGCCAGCAGGGTGGGGACAGTTAACACCGGGGAGCTGTTTTTT. Translating it yields CASRVGTVNTGELFF. The chain couples TRBV7-6 to TRBJ2-2, with TRBD1 matching over 7 bases. Germline V gene sequence: CDR1 SGHVS, CDR2 FNYEAQ. V lost 6 bases and J lost 2; bases outside the gene matches: 6. The CDR3 covers 15 residues. The full variable domain, its missing parts supplied by reference TRBV7-6 and TRBJ2-2, is GAGVSQSPRYKVTKRGQDVALRCDPISGHVSLYWYRQALGQGPEFLTYFNYEAQQDKSGLPNDRFSAERPEGSISTLTIQRTEQRDSAMYRCASRVGTVNTGELFFGEGSRLTVL.

The J gene is TRBJ2-3, the V gene TRBV5-1, with D unresolved. The V gene lost 5 bases and the J gene lost 2 bases, with 9 bases spanning the gap. The germline gives CDR1 SGHRS, CDR2 YFSETQ. This CDR3 is 13 amino acids long. The CDR3 DNA reads as TGCGCCAGCAGGACACACGTCACAGATACGCAGTATTTT. As protein: CASRTHVTDTQYF.

The chain joins TRBV6-1 to TRBJ2-7; 10 positions match TRBD2. There are 16 residues in the CDR3. From germline, CDR1 is MNHNS and CDR2 SASEGT. V trimming: 4 bases; J trimming: 7 bases; junction bases outside the gene matches: 13. CDR3 nucleotides: TGTGCCAGCAGTGCAGCACCGGGACTAGCGACAGGGGAGCAGTACTTC. Translating gives CASSAAPGLATGEQYF.

V gene TRBV9 combines with J gene TRBJ2-2, with D possibly matching TRBD2 (5 bases). The germline V gene has CDR1 SGDLS and CDR2 YYNGEE. The V end was cut by 3 bases, the J end by 0 bases, with 9 bases between. The CDR3 loop spans 15 amino acids. In nucleotides, the CDR3 is TGTGCCAGCAGCGCACGGGAAACGAACACCGGGGAGCTGTTTTTT. Its translation is CASSARETNTGELFF.

This rearrangement joins TRBV6-1 to TRBJ2-7; 9 positions match TRBD1. This CDR3 spans 14 amino acids. After removal of 6 bases from V and 9 bases from J, the junction contained 12 bases not matched to a gene. In germline, CDR1 is MNHNS, CDR2 SASEGT. In DNA form, the CDR3 reads TGTGCCAGCAGCGAGGGACAGGGCGGACGGCTGCAGTACTTC. Translating it yields CASSEGQGGRLQYF.

The CDR3 spells CASILTGVTEAFF. The CDR3 region has the DNA TGTGCCAGCATCCTTACAGGGGTCACTGAAGCTTTCTTT. The rearrangement joins TRBV6-1 to TRBJ1-1; the match to TRBD1 covers 7 bases. Unmatched junction bases numbered 6, after V lost 7 bases and J lost 4 bases. From germline, CDR1 is MNHNS and CDR2 SASEGT. The CDR3 has 13 residues.

About this clone itself: One end of the junction fails to match germline, which may point to a read error. The rearrangement joins TRBV15 to TRBJ1-2; 9 bases agree with TRBD1. The CDR3 runs 15 residues. Germline V gene lookup returns CDR1 LNHNV and CDR2 YYDKDF (reference sequence). DNA for the CDR3: TGTGCCACCACCAGAGGGGGGGGACAGGGCTATGGCTACACCTTC. The encoded protein is CATTRGGGQGYGYTF.

The chain joins TRBV4-1 to TRBJ2-7; the D gene is possibly TRBD2 (6 bases). V shed 7 bases and J shed 4 bases, with 20 bases lying between them. The CDR3 is made up of 15 amino acids. Germline CDR1 reads MGHRA; CDR2 reads YSYEKL. Here the CDR3 DNA reads TGCGCCAGCACCTCAGACGGGAGAGGAGGGTACGAGCAGTACTTC. Translation: CASTSDGRGGYEQYF.